The 16 T cell receptor beta chains below come from one sample, sequenced in a study of T cells in Graves' hyperthyroidism and ophthalmopathy. Using RNA transcripts as the source, TCR beta CDR3 regions were amplified. A set of HTBI primers served as the primers for a first-round RT-PCR of the TCR CDR3. TCRdb recomputed calls from the multiplex PCR reads with MiXCR, one row per CDR3 protein. The repertoire includes about 600,000 distinct CDR3 sequences, roughly 16% of them detected once, and less than 3.5% sits in the top ten. Sequencing was done on a sample of blood. Source of these receptors: a woman aged 40 to 50 with Graves' ophthalmopathy.

This clonotype was picked up a small number of times. The chain joins TRBV3-1 to TRBJ1-6; D uncertain. V lost 1 base, J lost 8 bases, and 15 bases lay in between. From germline, CDR1 is LGHDT and CDR2 YNNKEL (reference sequence). The CDR3 has 16 amino acids. The CDR3 DNA follows: TGTGCCAGCAGCCAAGGGACGGCCTTGGGGTATTCACCCCTCCACTTT. Translation: CASSQGTALGYSPLHF.

This clonotype was recorded at least ten times. The V gene is TRBV20-1, the J gene TRBJ2-3; 8 nucleotides line up with TRBD2. V lost 6 bases to trimming and J lost 10 bases; unmatched junction nucleotides: 18. CDR3 size: 15 residues. CDR1 and CDR2 (germline): DFQATT, SNEGSKA (reference sequence). CDR3 nucleotides: TGCAGTGCCGACAAGCGGGAGCCTTTCCCCATCGCGCAGTATTTT. Translated: CSADKREPFPIAQYF.

This clonotype has at least ten counts. The rearrangement links TRBV28 to TRBJ2-7; 7 positions match TRBD2. The CDR3 has 15 amino acids. Germline CDR1 reads MDHEN; CDR2 reads SYDVKM. Trimming at V came to 5 bases and at J to 3 bases, leaving 10 bases not matched to a gene. In DNA form, the CDR3 reads TGTGCCAGCAGTCTCACTAGCGAGATAAGCTACGAGCAGTACTTC. This encodes CASSLTSEISYEQYF.

Many counts were recorded for this clonotype. The chain couples TRBV6-1 to TRBJ1-1; D may be TRBD1 (5 bases). This CDR3 has 16 amino acids. Germline V gene lookup returns CDR1 MNHNS and CDR2 SASEGT. Between the trimmed V and J ends, which lost 2 bases and 5 bases, there was a span of 18 bases. CDR3 coding DNA: TGTGCCAGCAGTGAATGGGTGACAGAGCTATATACTGAAGCTTTCTTT. Translation: CASSEWVTELYTEAFF.

The chain employs TRBV20-1 and TRBJ2-3; 8 nucleotides line up with TRBD2. Per the germline V gene, CDR1 is DFQATT and CDR2 is SNEGSKA (reference sequence). Trimming cost V 6 bases and J 4 bases; bases outside gene matches: 9. The CDR3 extends over 14 amino acids. For the CDR3, the DNA is TGCAGTGCCCGACTAGCGCAGGGGTCAGATACGCAGTATTTT. This sequence encodes CSARLAQGSDTQYF.

This chain connects TRBV5-6 to TRBJ1-5; a possible D gene is TRBD1 (6 bases). Germline assignment: CDR1 SGHDT and CDR2 YYEEEE. Trimming left V 4 bases short and J 4 bases short, with 12 bases between. The CDR3 runs 14 residues. CDR3 DNA sequence: TGTGCCAGCAGCGCAACAGGGAGAAATCAGCCCCAGCATTTT. This sequence encodes CASSATGRNQPQHF.

A few counts support this clonotype. The CDR3 sequence is CASSLSRGDHNSPLHF. The CDR3 DNA reads TGTGCCAGCAGCTTAAGTCGTGGGGATCATAATTCACCCCTCCACTTT. The rearrangement links TRBV11-2 to TRBJ1-6, with D unresolved. The germline V gene has CDR1 SGHAT and CDR2 FQNNGV. The CDR3 has 16 amino acids. Trimming took off 2 bases at V and 5 bases at J, with 13 bases between the two ends. Filled out from reference TRBV11-2 and TRBJ1-6, the complete variable domain reads EAGVAQSPRYKIIEKRQSVAFWCNPISGHATLYWYQQILGQGPKLLIQFQNNGVVDDSQLPKDRFSAERLKGVDSTLKIQPAKLEDSAVYLCASSLSRGDHNSPLHFGNGTRLTVT.

This clonotype has a count of ten or more. The V call is TRBV3-1, the J call TRBJ2-7; D gene unclear. Trimming stripped 4 bases from V and 4 bases from J, with 11 bases between. The CDR3 is made up of 13 amino acids. The germline V gene encodes CDR1 LGHDT and CDR2 YNNKEL (reference sequence). The CDR3 is CASSLTSVYEQYF. The CDR3 bases are TGTGCCAGCAGCCTTACGAGCGTATACGAGCAGTACTTC.

The sample holds a few counts of this clonotype. This rearrangement joins TRBV29-1 to TRBJ2-5; 15 bases match TRBD2. The germline CDR1 and CDR2 sequences are SQVTM and ANQGSEA. J lost 1 base, V lost 1 base, and 7 bases had no gene match. The CDR3 covers 18 residues. The CDR3 nucleotides read TGCAGCGTTGAAGTGAATGGACTAGCGGGGGGGGTCCAAGAGACCCAGTACTTC. Protein sequence: CSVEVNGLAGGVQETQYF.

The table lists this clonotype with many counts. The chain links TRBV12-3 or TRBV12-4 to TRBJ2-1; a weak D match, TRBD2 (6 bases). This CDR3 region has 14 residues. V lost 1 base and J lost 6, with 10 bases in between. The CDR3 DNA reads TGTGCCAGCAGTTTAGTCGGGAGTGGCAATGAGCAGTTCTTC. It specifies CASSLVGSGNEQFF.

This clonotype was found many times. This sequence joins TRBV3-1 and TRBJ2-3; the match to TRBD2 covers 13 bases. Germline V CDR1 and CDR2: LGHDT, YNNKEL (reference sequence). Trimming removed 4 bases from V and 3 bases from J; junction bases left unmatched: 4. The CDR3 runs 16 residues. In nucleotides, the CDR3 is TGTGCCAGCAGCCCAAGGACTAGCGGGGGAACAGATACGCAGTATTTT. Amino acid sequence: CASSPRTSGGTDTQYF.

The chain links TRBV20-1 to TRBJ2-1, with 9 bases matching TRBD2. With 1 base clipped from V and 9 bases from J, the junction kept 13 bases outside the gene matches. The CDR3 is made up of 16 amino acids. CDR1 is DFQATT, CDR2 SNEGSKA, per germline (reference sequence). The CDR3 loop is CSARGPGWRGGGEQFF. CDR3 nucleotide sequence: TGCAGTGCTAGAGGTCCGGGATGGCGGGGGGGCGGTGAGCAGTTCTTC.

This clonotype showed up many times. The chain uses TRBV27 and TRBJ1-2; D perhaps matches TRBD1 (6 bases). The germline V gene has CDR1 MNHEY and CDR2 SMNVEV (reference sequence). This CDR3 contains 14 residues. Between the trimmed V and J ends, which lost 0 bases and 3 bases, there was a span of 8 bases. Here the CDR3 reads CASSLSEGDYGYTF. The CDR3 nucleotides read TGTGCCAGCAGTTTATCTGAGGGGGACTATGGCTACACCTTC.

In its sample, this clonotype was seen a few times. The genes are TRBV10-3 and TRBJ1-1; D ambiguous. The CDR3 extends over 15 amino acids. Trimming took off 11 bases at V and 1 base at J, with 20 bases between the two ends. The germline V gene encodes CDR1 ENHRY and CDR2 SYGVKD. The chain's CDR3 is CAVRGKGRTNTEAFF. CDR3 DNA: TGTGCCGTCCGGGGAAAAGGACGGACGAACACTGAAGCTTTCTTT.

The chain carries TRBV20-1 and TRBJ2-7; no clear D. There are 14 residues in the CDR3. V gave up 3 bases and J gave up 4 bases, with 16 bases separating them. The germline CDR1 and CDR2 sequences are DFQATT and SNEGSKA (reference sequence). DNA for the CDR3: TGCAGTGCTAGCCGACCCCGCGGTCAATACGAGCAGTACTTC. Translated: CSASRPRGQYEQYF.

This clonotype was recorded many times. The chain has TRBV7-3 and TRBJ2-3, with TRBD2 matching over 10 bases. The CDR3 is made up of 19 amino acids. The trim removed 1 base at V and 0 bases at J, leaving 10 bases unmatched. Looked up from germline, CDR1 is SGHTA and CDR2 is FQGTGA. The CDR3 nucleotides read TGTGCCAGCAGCTTAAACGGGAGGTTAGCGGGGGGCAGCACAGATACGCAGTATTTT. The encoded protein is CASSLNGRLAGGSTDTQYF.